The 27 T cell receptor beta chains listed next were all sequenced from one sample in a study of identical twins. TCRdb processed the 5' RACE reads anew with MiXCR; each CDR3 protein has one entry. The sample holds a few hundred thousand distinct CDR3 sequences; about 16% are singletons and the top ten take roughly 0.46%. The data were also submitted as part of a second study, on yellow fever vaccine responses in identical twins.

The sample comprised CD4+ T cells sorted from blood. The receptors derive from a woman younger than 35 in good health.

This chain connects TRBV3-1 to TRBJ1-5; D is ambiguous. The germline V gene has CDR1 LGHDT and CDR2 YNNKEL (reference sequence). Trimming removed 2 bases at V and 2 bases at J, with 10 bases between. CDR3 size: 15 residues. The CDR3 coding sequence is TGTGCCAGCAGCCAATGGGGTCAGCGCAATCAGCCCCAGCATTTT. It encodes CASSQWGQRNQPQHF.

This clonotype has more than one count but fewer than ten. The CDR3 DNA reads as TGCGCCAGCAGCTTACAGGGGGGCTACAATGAGCAGTTCTTC. Translated: CASSLQGGYNEQFF. The V gene is TRBV5-1, the J gene TRBJ2-1; the match to TRBD1 covers 8 bases. There are 14 residues in the CDR3. Germline loops: CDR1 SGHRS, CDR2 YFSETQ. Losses at the gene ends were 2 bases for V and 3 bases for J; bases not matched to a gene: 1.

This chain connects TRBV28 to TRBJ2-5; weak D call: TRBD1 (7 bases). This CDR3 has 14 amino acids. V was clipped by 7 bases and J by 9 bases, with 21 bases between them. Germline lookup yields CDR1 MDHEN and CDR2 SYDVKM. CDR3 nucleotide sequence: TGTGCCAGCACGAGACAGGGCCAGAGGGGGGCCCAGTACTTC. Encoded protein: CASTRQGQRGAQYF. Using reference TRBV28 and TRBJ2-5 for the parts outside the CDR3, the full variable domain is DVKVTQSSRYLVKRTGEKVFLECVQDMDHENMFWYRQDPGLGLRLIYFSYDVKMKEKGDIPEGYSVSREKKERFSLILESASTNQTSMYLCASTRQGQRGAQYFGPGTRLLVL.

This clonotype has only a few counts. The J gene is TRBJ2-7, the V gene TRBV25-1; D unresolved. CDR1 and CDR2 (germline): MGHDK, SYGVNS. V gave up 4 bases and J gave up 2 bases, with 12 bases separating them. This CDR3 contains 14 residues. CDR3 loop: CASSAGPRTYEQYF. DNA of the CDR3: TGTGCCAGCAGTGCTGGGCCCAGGACCTACGAGCAGTACTTC.

The rearrangement uses TRBV12-3 or TRBV12-4 and TRBJ1-2; D is uncertain. The CDR3 length is 13 residues. V dropped 5 bases and J dropped 8 bases, with 15 bases sitting between them. The chain's CDR3 is CASSPSWVWGYTF. The CDR3 nucleotides are TGTGCCAGCAGTCCCAGTTGGGTCTGGGGCTACACCTTC.

The V call is TRBV2, the J call TRBJ2-7; no firm D call. The CDR3 spans 13 residues. CDR1 is SNHLY, CDR2 FYNNEI, per germline. Deletions cut 8 bases from V and 7 bases from J, with 18 bases between. The CDR3, as DNA: TGTGCCAGCTATACCCAGACCCTCCGGGAGCAGTACTTC. Its translation is CASYTQTLREQYF.

The chain employs TRBV20-1 and TRBJ1-1, with TRBD1 matching over 12 bases. In germline, CDR1 is DFQATT, CDR2 SNEGSKA (reference sequence). This CDR3 region has 13 residues. Trimming removed 7 bases from V and 4 bases from J; junction bases left unmatched: 4. CDR3: CSDGTGGFTEAFF. Written as DNA, the CDR3 is TGCAGTGACGGGACAGGGGGCTTCACTGAAGCTTTCTTT.

V is TRBV20-1 and J is TRBJ2-1, with D possibly being TRBD2 (7 bases). Trimming stripped 3 bases from V and 4 bases from J, with 16 bases between. CDR3 length equals 15 residues. Germline lookup yields CDR1 DFQATT and CDR2 SNEGSKA (reference sequence). DNA of the CDR3: TGCAGTGCTAGCAAGCGGGGAGGGGGATACAATGAGCAGTTCTTC. Its protein product is CSASKRGGGYNEQFF.

This clonotype appeared a single time. The chain uses TRBV23-1 and TRBJ2-7; D is possibly TRBD1 (6 bases). TRBV23-1 is classed as an ORF, of uncertain function. Trimming took off 3 bases at V and 3 bases at J, with 9 bases between the two ends. This CDR3 is built from 13 residues. The CDR3 spells CASSQRTVYEQYF. The CDR3 region has the DNA TGCGCCAGCAGTCAGCGGACAGTCTACGAGCAGTACTTC.

The V call is TRBV3-1, the J call TRBJ2-3; tentatively, D is TRBD1 or TRBD2 (5 bases each). This CDR3 has 17 amino acids. The ends were cut back, 1 base at V and 2 bases at J, with 16 bases in the middle. Germline CDR1 reads LGHDT; CDR2 reads YNNKEL (reference sequence). As DNA, the CDR3 is TGTGCCAGCAGCCAAGGGACCCTAGTGGGACCCACAGATACGCAGTATTTT. Protein sequence: CASSQGTLVGPTDTQYF.

This clonotype has more than one count but fewer than ten. The rearrangement uses TRBV7-9 and TRBJ2-5, with D possibly matching TRBD2 (6 bases). Trimming removed 0 bases at V and 4 bases at J, with 15 bases between. The germline V gene has CDR1 SEHNR and CDR2 FQNEAQ (reference sequence). This CDR3 comprises 16 residues. CDR3 sequence reads: CASSLARGVARETQYF. CDR3 coding DNA: TGTGCCAGCAGCTTAGCGCGGGGAGTAGCGCGAGAGACCCAGTACTTC.

J is TRBJ2-2 and V is TRBV4-1; 8 bases map to TRBD1. The CDR3 consists of 16 residues. Germline CDR1 is MGHRA and CDR2 is YSYEKL. V lost 5 bases, J lost 5 bases, and 10 bases stayed unmatched. CDR3 in amino acids: CASSIFRTGPTGELFF. CDR3 coding DNA: TGCGCCAGCAGCATCTTTCGGACAGGGCCAACCGGGGAGCTGTTTTTT.

V gene TRBV7-8 combines with J gene TRBJ1-2; unclear D gene. The ends were cut back, 1 base at V and 1 base at J, with 10 bases in the middle. Germline CDR1 SGHVS, CDR2 FQNEAQ. The CDR3 runs to 15 residues. CDR3 loop: CASSLEGMGNYGYTF. For the CDR3, the DNA is TGTGCCAGCAGCTTAGAGGGCATGGGTAACTATGGCTACACCTTC.

Only a few counts were recorded for this clonotype. This rearrangement joins TRBV20-1 to TRBJ2-7; possibly TRBD2 for D (5 bases). The CDR3 length is 14 residues. Germline CDR1 DFQATT, CDR2 SNEGSKA (reference sequence). V was pared by 0 bases and J by 2 bases, with 11 bases between. The CDR3 DNA reads as TGCAGTGCTAGAGATTCTACACTAGCCTACGAGCAGTACGTC. Translating gives CSARDSTLAYEQYV.

The rearrangement joins TRBV18 to TRBJ2-7; D call uncertain. V was cut by 5 bases and J by 2 bases, with 10 bases left in between. Germline V CDR1 and CDR2: KGHSH, LQKENI. The CDR3 length is 13 residues. The CDR3 DNA reads TGTGCCAGCTCAGCTACAGCCACCTACGAGCAGTACTTC. Its translation: CASSATATYEQYF.

This clonotype was picked up many times. The chain employs TRBV29-1 and TRBJ2-1; tentative D call: TRBD2 (5 bases). The V and J ends lost 8 bases and 0 bases respectively, with 11 bases between them. The CDR3 is 13 residues long. Germline lookup yields CDR1 SQVTM and CDR2 ANQGSEA. The CDR3 DNA follows: TGCAGCTCCAGCACTAGCTCCTACAATGAGCAGTTCTTC. This sequence encodes CSSSTSSYNEQFF.

This clonotype was picked up a small number of times. The chain has TRBV12-3 or TRBV12-4 and TRBJ2-1; D unclear. With 2 bases removed from V and 5 bases from J, the gap between germline ends came to 13 bases. The length of the CDR3 is 15 residues. For the CDR3, the DNA is TGTGCCAGCAGTTTACCCCGGGTATCCCACAATGAGCAGTTCTTC. This translates into CASSLPRVSHNEQFF.

V gene TRBV5-6 combines with J gene TRBJ2-3, with D possibly being TRBD2 (6 bases). Germline CDR1 SGHDT, CDR2 YYEEEE. With 6 bases removed from V and 7 bases from J, the gap between germline ends came to 15 bases. The CDR3 is 13 amino acids. CDR3 nucleotide sequence: TGTGCCAGCAAGACCCTAGCGCCTAATACGCAGTATTTT. Its translation is CASKTLAPNTQYF. The full variable domain, in which reference TRBV5-6 and TRBJ2-3 provide the parts outside the CDR3, is DAGVTQSPTHLIKTRGQQVTLRCSPKSGHDTVSWYQQALGQGPQFIFQYYEEEERQRGNFPDRFSGHQFPNYSSELNVNALLLGDSALYLCASKTLAPNTQYFGPGTRLTVL.

The genes are TRBV7-9 and TRBJ2-1, with 8 bases identical to TRBD2. The trim removed 5 bases at V and 7 bases at J, leaving 7 bases unmatched. Germline V gene sequence: CDR1 SEHNR, CDR2 FQNEAQ (reference sequence). The CDR3 is made up of 14 amino acids. CDR3 nucleotides: TGTGCCAGCAGCAAGCGGGAGTTTGATAATGAGCAGTTCTTC. It translates to CASSKREFDNEQFF.

The gene calls are TRBV20-1 and TRBJ2-1; the D is unclear. V gave up 0 bases and J gave up 8 bases, with 14 bases separating them. The length of the CDR3 is 14 residues. Germline CDR1 and CDR2: DFQATT and SNEGSKA (reference sequence). The CDR3 DNA reads as TGCAGTGCTAGAGATCCGTCCGGAATCGATGAGCAGTTCTTC. It translates to CSARDPSGIDEQFF.

This clonotype occurred a few times. Mismatch with germline at one junction end may stem from a read error. This chain connects TRBV4-1 to TRBJ2-1, with 8 bases fitting TRBD1. Germline V gene data show CDR1 as MGHRA and CDR2 as YSYEKL. The CDR3 has 12 amino acids. The CDR3 DNA is TGCGCCAGCAGCCACGGGGCAGGGGGCCTCATCTTC. As protein: CASSHGAGGLIF.

The chain carries TRBV5-1 and TRBJ2-5, with unresolved D. CDR1 SGHRS and CDR2 YFSETQ come from the germline V gene. Trimming took off 3 bases at V and 2 bases at J, with 5 bases between the two ends. This CDR3 spans 12 amino acids. Here the CDR3 reads CASSYQQETQYF. For the CDR3, the DNA is TGCGCCAGCAGCTACCAACAAGAGACCCAGTACTTC.

The rearrangement uses TRBV2 and TRBJ1-3, with 8 bases that match TRBD1. Germline V gene lookup returns CDR1 SNHLY and CDR2 FYNNEI. CDR3 size: 15 residues. The V gene end was trimmed by 6 bases and the J gene end by 4 bases; junction bases not matched to a gene: 8. The CDR3 sequence is CASREGQVSGNTIYF. The CDR3 coding sequence is TGTGCCAGCAGAGAGGGACAGGTCTCCGGAAACACCATATATTTT.

This clonotype has a handful of counts. This chain links TRBV29-1 with TRBJ2-1; D may be TRBD2 (5 bases). This CDR3 spans 14 amino acids. V shed 4 bases and J shed 5 bases, with 15 bases lying between them. Germline V gives CDR1 SQVTM, CDR2 ANQGSEA. In DNA form, the CDR3 reads TGCAGCGTTGTTGTATGGACTTCCGACAATGAGCAGTTCTTC. This gives the protein CSVVVWTSDNEQFF.

The chain has TRBV19 and TRBJ1-2; D unresolved. V was pared by 1 base and J by 3 bases, with 9 bases between. Germline V gene data show CDR1 as LNHDA and CDR2 as SQIVND (reference sequence). The CDR3 spans 14 residues. DNA for the CDR3: TGTGCCAGTAGTATAGTTGTGGCAGACTATGGCTACACCTTC. This codes for CASSIVVADYGYTF.

This clonotype appeared a few times. The rearrangement uses TRBV12-5 and TRBJ2-7, with 8 bases that match TRBD1. This CDR3 comprises 19 residues. Germline V lookup: CDR1 LGHNT, CDR2 FRNRAP. V was clipped by 1 base and J by 0 bases; unmatched bases: 14. CDR3 sequence (DNA): TGTGCTAGTGGTTTGGGGGCGAAAGAACAGGGGGGTGGCTCCTACGAGCAGTACTTC. Its translation: CASGLGAKEQGGGSYEQYF.

A few counts support this clonotype. The V gene is TRBV20-1, the J gene TRBJ2-3; D is perhaps TRBD1 (5 bases). Germline loops: CDR1 DFQATT, CDR2 SNEGSKA (reference sequence). Deletions cut 0 bases from V and 2 bases from J, with 15 bases between. The CDR3 spans 16 residues. The CDR3 DNA follows: TGCAGTGCTAGAGACGGCCGGGTAGGGGACACAGATACGCAGTATTTT. It codes for CSARDGRVGDTDTQYF.